This TCR beta chain was observed in a study of CD8 T cells in Susac syndrome. CDR3 length equals 14 residues. The V and J ends lost 9 bases and 0 bases respectively, with 11 bases between them. The germline gives CDR1 ENHRY, CDR2 SYGVKD. RNA, at about 0.45 to 1 ug, was reverse transcribed with random hexamers. TCR beta CDR3 was amplified by immunoSEQ multiplex PCR. This amplification extended across 54 Vbeta and 13 Jbeta segments. TCRdb reprocessed the immunoSEQ multiplex PCR reads via MiXCR and lists one record per CDR3 protein. This sample has approximately 190,000 distinct CDR3 sequences, with nearly 95% found just once. Negative isolation yielded the CD8+ and CD4+ T cells, while FACS enriched the TEMRA cells.

The clonotype comes from a human donor with multiple sclerosis. The rearrangement links TRBV10-3 to TRBJ2-2; D remains unclear. The source material was CD4+ T cells from PBMCs. CDR3 DNA sequence: TGTGCCATGAAGGGCACTGCGAACACCGGGGAGCTGTTTTTT. Its translation: CAMKGTANTGELFF.